These 22 T cell receptor beta chains share one sample of origin, sequenced in a study of shared clonotypes between healthy human individuals. The assay was immunoSEQ multiplex PCR, and TCRdb's table has in-frame clones only and misses some. The table lists approximately 620,000 clones, more than 95% of them singletons. The sequenced sample consisted of naive CD4+ T cells sorted from blood. The subset denotes: CD45RA+ positively selected. These receptors originate from a woman aged 25-40 years in good health.

V and J are TRBV19 and TRBJ2-7; 8 bases line up with TRBD1. CDR1 and CDR2 from the germline V gene are LNHDA and SQIVND (reference sequence). J gave up 12 bases and V 3 bases, and 10 bases lay outside the gene matches. This CDR3 region has 13 residues. CDR3 DNA sequence: TGTGCCAGTAGTATGACAGGGGCCGGCTATCGGTACTTC. It is translated as CASSMTGAGYRYF.

The chain carries TRBV18 and TRBJ1-5; D is unresolved. Per germline, CDR1 KGHSH and CDR2 LQKENI. V lost 5 bases to trimming and J lost 0 bases, with 11 bases between them. This CDR3 contains 15 residues. For the CDR3, the DNA is TGTGCCAGCTCATCCGACGGAAATAGCAATCAGCCCCAGCATTTT. It yields the protein CASSSDGNSNQPQHF. Filled out from reference TRBV18 and TRBJ1-5, the complete variable domain reads NAGVMQNPRHLVRRRGQEARLRCSPMKGHSHVYWYRQLPEEGLKFMVYLQKENIIDESGMPKERFSAEFPKEGPSILRIQQVVRGDSAAYFCASSSDGNSNQPQHFGDGTRLSIL.

V and J are TRBV5-1 and TRBJ1-3; D not resolved. V lost 4 bases and J lost 6, with 20 bases in between. From germline, CDR1 is SGHRS and CDR2 YFSETQ. The CDR3 runs to 16 residues. CDR3 sequence: CASSPPRGAGENTIYF. CDR3 bases: TGCGCCAGCAGCCCCCCCCGCGGCGCCGGCGAAAACACCATATATTTT.

This chain links TRBV7-8 with TRBJ1-4; TRBD1 agrees at 7 bases. Per germline, CDR1 SGHVS and CDR2 FQNEAQ. V lost 5 bases and J lost 4; bases outside the gene matches: 4. The CDR3 covers 14 residues. CDR3 bases: TGTGCCAGCAGCCGGGGACAGAATAATGAAAAACTGTTTTTT. Residues: CASSRGQNNEKLFF.

This chain links TRBV28 with TRBJ1-4; D gene ambiguous. This CDR3 has 14 residues. Trimming removed 6 bases from V and 0 bases from J, with 8 bases in between. Germline CDR1 reads MDHEN; CDR2 reads SYDVKM. The CDR3 region has the DNA TGTGCCAGCAGGAACAGTGCAACTAATGAAAAACTGTTTTTT. Protein: CASRNSATNEKLFF.

The rearrangement uses TRBV2 and TRBJ2-7, with 14 bases matching TRBD2. CDR3 length equals 16 residues. Germline lookup yields CDR1 SNHLY and CDR2 FYNNEI. V shed 8 bases, J shed 4 bases, and the junction held 10 bases outside the gene matches. The chain's CDR3 is CASGGGLAGVQYEQYF. The CDR3 DNA reads TGTGCCAGCGGGGGGGGACTAGCGGGAGTGCAGTACGAGCAGTACTTC.

This clone was detected only a few times. The sample carries other DNA sequences with the same CDR3. The rearrangement joins TRBV7-9 to TRBJ1-1; D not resolved. Germline V CDR1 and CDR2: SEHNR, FQNEAQ (reference sequence). The V end was cut by 0 bases, the J end by 8 bases, with 4 bases between. The CDR3 has 11 amino acids. The CDR3 DNA reads as TGTGCCAGCAGCTTAGCCGCAGAAGCTTTCTTT. Residues: CASSLAAEAFF.

This clone was seen a single time. The genes are TRBV10-3 and TRBJ1-4; D is perhaps TRBD1 (5 bases). CDR1 and CDR2 (germline): ENHRY, SYGVKD. The V end was cut by 0 bases, the J end by 8 bases, with 13 bases between. The CDR3 has 15 residues. CDR3 bases: TGTGCCATCAGTGAGTCTCGGCAGGGAGGCGAAAAACTGTTTTTT. This translates into CAISESRQGGEKLFF.

The rearrangement links TRBV10-3 to TRBJ2-1; 10 nucleotides line up with TRBD1. The CDR3 sequence is 19 residues long. V gave up 3 bases and J gave up 0 bases; unmatched junction bases: 11. The V gene's germline CDR1 is ENHRY and CDR2 SYGVKD. This CDR3 is CAISEDGDRGRDSYNEQFF. The CDR3, as DNA: TGTGCCATCAGTGAAGATGGGGACAGGGGAAGGGACTCCTACAATGAGCAGTTCTTC.

The chain is built from TRBV7-6 and TRBJ1-2, with D perhaps matching TRBD1 (6 bases). The CDR3 spans 16 residues. The ends were cut back, 5 bases at V and 2 bases at J, with 18 bases in the middle. Looked up from germline, CDR1 is SGHVS and CDR2 is FNYEAQ. The CDR3 nucleotides are TGTGCCAGCAGCCGGGAACCGGGACAACTAAACTATGGCTACACCTTC. It specifies CASSREPGQLNYGYTF.

This sequence joins TRBV6-5 and TRBJ1-5, with a tentative D call TRBD1 (5 bases). From germline, CDR1 is MNHEY and CDR2 SVGAGI. V shed 4 bases and J shed 0 bases, with 10 bases lying between them. The CDR3 runs 15 residues. DNA for the CDR3: TGTGCCAGCAGTTCAGGGTTCTATAGCAATCAGCCCCAGCATTTT. Translated, it gives CASSSGFYSNQPQHF.

The V gene is TRBV19, the J gene TRBJ1-1; D is uncertain. Per the germline V gene, CDR1 is LNHDA and CDR2 is SQIVND (reference sequence). The CDR3 contains 11 residues. The CDR3 nucleotides are TGTGCTACCGCCGACGGCACTGAAGCTTTCTTT. This gives the protein CATADGTEAFF.

The chain carries TRBV4-1 and TRBJ1-1; no clear D gene. Germline-derived CDR1 and CDR2 are MGHRA and YSYEKL. The CDR3 is 17 amino acids. Trimming stripped 2 bases from V and 4 bases from J, with 20 bases between. The CDR3 protein is CASSQIILGASVTEAFF. CDR3 coding DNA: TGCGCCAGCAGCCAAATTATTTTGGGAGCAAGTGTCACTGAAGCTTTCTTT.

This sequence joins TRBV7-9 and TRBJ2-2; TRBD2 might be the D (6 bases). CDR1 and CDR2 from the germline V gene are SEHNR and FQNEAQ (reference sequence). The CDR3 spans 14 residues. V lost 5 bases and J 5 bases, leaving 12 bases between the germline ends. Here the CDR3 reads CASSPSVATGELFF. CDR3 in DNA: TGTGCCAGCAGCCCTAGCGTGGCGACCGGGGAGCTGTTTTTT.

The CDR3 is CASSKEGRPGEQFF. CDR3 nucleotide sequence: TGTGCCAGCAGCAAAGAAGGGCGTCCGGGCGAGCAGTTCTTC. The chain couples TRBV11-2 to TRBJ2-1; D uncertain. This CDR3 is built from 14 residues. Germline CDR1 and CDR2: SGHAT and FQNNGV. Trimming cost V 5 bases and J 10 bases, with 18 bases left between them.

The rearrangement links TRBV6-5 to TRBJ1-3; D might be TRBD1 (6 bases). Deletions cut 2 bases from V and 3 bases from J, with 11 bases between. The germline gives CDR1 MNHEY, CDR2 SVGAGI. CDR3 size: 15 residues. CDR3 in amino acids: CASSYRGGHGNTIYF. The CDR3 nucleotides are TGTGCCAGCAGTTACCGGGGGGGGCATGGAAACACCATATATTTT.

The chain uses TRBV14 and TRBJ1-3, with D possibly being TRBD1 (5 bases). Germline V CDR1 and CDR2: SGHDN, FVKESK. V was trimmed by 0 bases and J by 2 bases, leaving 11 bases between them. This CDR3 is 16 amino acids long. CDR3 DNA: TGTGCCAGCAGCCAAGATCCCGGGGCGACTGGAAACACCATATATTTT. Translating it yields CASSQDPGATGNTIYF. The complete variable domain, with remaining parts taken from reference TRBV14 and TRBJ1-3, reads EAGVTQFPSHSVIEKGQTVTLRCDPISGHDNLYWYRRVMGKEIKFLLHFVKESKQDESGMPNNRFLAERTGGTYSTLKVQPAELEDSGVYFCASSQDPGATGNTIYFGEGSWLTVV.

The chain couples TRBV20-1 to TRBJ2-5; D perhaps matches TRBD2 (5 bases). Germline V gene lookup returns CDR1 DFQATT and CDR2 SNEGSKA (reference sequence). The CDR3 spans 10 residues. V was shortened by 3 bases and J by 11 bases, with 10 bases between the two germline ends. CDR3 sequence (DNA): TGCAGTGCTAGCCTGGGAGAGCAGTACTTC. Encoded protein: CSASLGEQYF.

V is TRBV16 and J is TRBJ1-2; possible D gene TRBD1, 6 bases. With 2 bases removed from V and 5 bases from J, the gap between germline ends came to 15 bases. The germline gives CDR1 KGHSY, CDR2 FQNENV. The CDR3 covers 15 residues. In nucleotides, the CDR3 is TGTGCCAGCAGCCAAACCCCCCCCAGGGGTTATGGCTACACCTTC. It codes for CASSQTPPRGYGYTF. Drawing the rest from reference TRBV16 and TRBJ1-2, the complete variable domain is GEEVAQTPKHLVRGEGQKAKLYCAPIKGHSYVFWYQQVLKNEFKFLISFQNENVFDETGMPKERFSAKCLPNSPCSLEIQATKLEDSAVYFCASSQTPPRGYGYTFGSGTRLTVV.

The chain employs TRBV11-3 and TRBJ2-1; 8 bases are shared with TRBD2. Trimming cost V 5 bases and J 0 bases; bases outside gene matches: 9. Germline CDR1 reads SGHNT; CDR2 reads YENEEA. The CDR3 sequence is 17 residues long. CDR3 protein: CASSPAGGVSSYNEQFF. The CDR3 DNA sequence: TGTGCCAGCAGCCCTGCCGGGGGGGTTAGCTCCTACAATGAGCAGTTCTTC.

V and J are TRBV2 and TRBJ2-1, with TRBD2 matching 8 bases. CDR1 is SNHLY and CDR2 is FYNNEI in the germline V gene. Trimming at V came to 0 bases and at J to 8 bases, leaving 9 bases not matched to a gene. The CDR3 spans 16 residues. Here the CDR3 reads CASSEAVSGIGDEQFF. The DNA for the CDR3 is TGTGCCAGCAGTGAAGCTGTTAGCGGGATAGGGGATGAGCAGTTCTTC.

V and J are TRBV5-1 and TRBJ2-5; TRBD2 aligns across 9 bases. The germline V gene encodes CDR1 SGHRS and CDR2 YFSETQ. The CDR3 has 17 amino acids. Germline trimming cut 4 bases from V and 2 bases from J; bases unmatched to any gene: 12. In DNA form, the CDR3 reads TGCGCCAGCAGCAGCGCTTCGGGGACTAGCAGACAAGAGACCCAGTACTTC. Translation: CASSSASGTSRQETQYF.